The 26 T cell receptor beta chains below were found in one sample sequenced in a study of CD8+ T cells in alopecia areata. Following RNA extraction, reverse transcription yielded cDNA that acted as the sequencing template. Sequencing used immunoSEQ multiplex PCR; TCRdb keeps in-frame clones, though not all of them. The data contain 130,000 to 150,000 clones, 87% of them singletons. Sequences were derived from CD8+ T cells sorted from blood, sampled at week 0. Source of these receptors: a human donor with alopecia areata.

The chain is built from TRBV19 and TRBJ1-1, with 8 bases that match TRBD1. V dropped 7 bases and J dropped 1; count of bases not matched to a gene: 11. This CDR3 spans 16 amino acids. Germline CDR1 reads LNHDA; CDR2 reads SQIVND (reference sequence). Here the CDR3 DNA reads TGTGCCAGTACGGACAGGGTAGGGTATTGGAACACTGAAGCTTTCTTT. This gives the protein CASTDRVGYWNTEAFF.

This clone appeared a single time. The rearrangement links TRBV7-9 to TRBJ2-3, with 11 bases that match TRBD2. The V gene's germline CDR1 is SEHNR and CDR2 FQNEAQ (reference sequence). The CDR3 runs 15 residues. The J segment lost 2 bases and the V segment lost 5 bases, leaving 3 bases of the junction unmatched. CDR3 nucleotide sequence: TGTGCCAGCAGCACTAGCGGGAGTTCCACAGATACGCAGTATTTT. Translation: CASSTSGSSTDTQYF.

The rearrangement uses TRBV29-1 and TRBJ2-1; D is perhaps TRBD2 (5 bases). The CDR3 covers 15 residues. Trimming cost V 0 bases and J 8 bases, with 17 bases left between them. CDR1 and CDR2 from the germline V gene are SQVTM and ANQGSEA. The CDR3 coding sequence is TGCAGCGTTGAAGATGAGGGCCCGAGTACGGATGAGCAGTTCTTC. This gives the protein CSVEDEGPSTDEQFF.

The V call is TRBV15, the J call TRBJ2-2; the D is unclear. Trimming cost V 6 bases and J 0 bases, with 20 bases left between them. Germline CDR1 reads LNHNV; CDR2 reads YYDKDF (reference sequence). CDR3 size: 18 residues. The CDR3 spells CATRNRDTVVPNTGELFF. The CDR3 DNA is TGTGCCACCAGGAACCGCGATACAGTGGTACCGAACACCGGGGAGCTGTTTTTT.

This chain connects TRBV29-1 to TRBJ1-2; D is uncertain. The germline V gene has CDR1 SQVTM and CDR2 ANQGSEA. The V end lost 0 bases, the J end lost 5 bases, and 10 bases lay between the germline ends. The CDR3 totals 13 residues. DNA for the CDR3: TGCAGCGTTGAAGACACGGTCTCGTATGGCTACACCTTC. Residues: CSVEDTVSYGYTF.

This clone was detected only a few times. The chain couples TRBV2 to TRBJ2-3; 8 positions agree with TRBD2. Germline CDR1 SNHLY, CDR2 FYNNEI. The V segment lost 8 bases and the J segment 6 bases; nucleotides outside the gene matches: 7. There are 13 residues in the CDR3. CDR3 bases: TGTGCCAGCCGACCCCTAGCGGGTGATACGCAGTATTTT. It encodes CASRPLAGDTQYF.

The CDR3 DNA follows: TGTGCCAGCACTAGTGGGACAGGATCACATACAGATACGCAGTATTTT. Translating gives CASTSGTGSHTDTQYF. The chain is built from TRBV2 and TRBJ2-3; 8 nucleotides line up with TRBD1. The germline V gene has CDR1 SNHLY and CDR2 FYNNEI. V shed 7 bases, J shed 3 bases, and the junction held 12 bases outside the gene matches. CDR3 length: 16 residues. The full variable domain, rest sourced from reference TRBV2 and TRBJ2-3, is EPEVTQTPSHQVTQMGQEVILRCVPISNHLYFYWYRQILGQKVEFLVSFYNNEISEKSEIFDDQFSVERPDGSNFTLKIRSTKLEDSAMYFCASTSGTGSHTDTQYFGPGTRLTVL.

This chain links TRBV27 with TRBJ2-1; 8 positions agree with TRBD1. Trimming cost V 5 bases and J 5 bases; bases outside gene matches: 5. This CDR3 comprises 14 residues. From germline, CDR1 is MNHEY and CDR2 SMNVEV (reference sequence). CDR3 nucleotide sequence: TGTGCCAGCAGTCCAGGGGGCACCCACAATGAGCAGTTCTTC. Translation: CASSPGGTHNEQFF.

This chain joins TRBV27 and TRBJ2-1; no firm D call. Germline V gene lookup returns CDR1 MNHEY and CDR2 SMNVEV (reference sequence). CDR3 size: 13 residues. V lost 6 bases and J 10 bases, leaving 16 bases between the germline ends. For the CDR3, the DNA is TGTGCCAGCAGATTACGGTCTGGGGTCGAGCAGTTCTTC. The encoded protein is CASRLRSGVEQFF.

V usage is TRBV6-4 and J usage is TRBJ2-2, with no clear D. CDR3 length: 13 residues. V was cut by 4 bases and J by 0 bases, with 3 bases left in between. Germline V gives CDR1 MRHNA, CDR2 SNTAGT. CDR3 bases: TGTGCCAGCAGTGGACCGAACACCGGGGAGCTGTTTTTT. Amino acid sequence: CASSGPNTGELFF.

The chain carries TRBV27 and TRBJ2-1; D gene ambiguous. CDR1 and CDR2 (germline): MNHEY, SMNVEV (reference sequence). The CDR3 runs to 16 residues. Trimming left V 1 base short and J 0 bases short, with 10 bases between. CDR3 loop: CASSLWVPSSYNEQFF. The CDR3 DNA reads TGTGCCAGCAGTTTATGGGTACCCAGCTCCTACAATGAGCAGTTCTTC.

For this clone: Additional DNA sequences in this sample encode the identical CDR3. The chain couples TRBV27 to TRBJ2-7; no reliable D call. V shed 4 bases and J shed 1 base, with 8 bases lying between them. The CDR3 extends over 13 amino acids. Germline V lookup: CDR1 MNHEY, CDR2 SMNVEV (reference sequence). CDR3 coding DNA: TGTGCCAGCAGTTCAGGACCTTCCTACGAGCAGTACTTC. Its translation: CASSSGPSYEQYF.

The chain recombines TRBV7-9 with TRBJ2-6; perhaps TRBD1 as D (6 bases). Germline V gene data show CDR1 as SEHNR and CDR2 as FQNEAQ (reference sequence). The V end was cut by 5 bases, the J end by 2 bases, with 13 bases between. The CDR3 runs to 16 residues. CDR3 region: CASSRTAAAGANVLTF. The CDR3 nucleotides read TGTGCCAGCAGCCGGACAGCCGCGGCTGGGGCCAACGTCCTGACTTTC.

This clone was counted between two and nine times. The rearrangement uses TRBV7-9 and TRBJ2-2; D gene unclear. The length of the CDR3 is 14 residues. Trimming pared 3 bases from V and 4 bases from J, leaving 9 bases between. CDR1 and CDR2 from the germline V gene are SEHNR and FQNEAQ (reference sequence). The CDR3 coding sequence is TGTGCCAGCAGCTTTGTGGTCGGCACCGGGGAGCTGTTTTTT. Its translation: CASSFVVGTGELFF.

The gene calls are TRBV23-1 and TRBJ2-1; 8 bases line up with TRBD2. TRBV23-1 is designated an ORF whose function remains uncertain. The CDR3 sequence is 14 residues long. J was trimmed by 9 bases and V by 4 bases; bases with no gene match: 8. The CDR3 protein is CASSRGTSWIEQFF. CDR3 nucleotides: TGCGCCAGCAGTCGAGGGACTAGTTGGATTGAGCAGTTCTTC.

This clone was picked up a small number of times. This sequence joins TRBV30 and TRBJ2-3; D is undetermined. Between the trimmed V and J ends, which lost 1 base and 9 bases, there was a span of 5 bases. The CDR3 loop spans 10 amino acids. The germline gives CDR1 GTSNPN, CDR2 SVGIG (reference sequence). The CDR3 loop reads CAWSGKTQYF. The DNA of the CDR3 is TGTGCCTGGAGTGGTAAAACGCAGTATTTT.

The rearrangement joins TRBV29-1 to TRBJ2-3; 10 bases map to TRBD1. The CDR3 consists of 15 residues. The V gene's germline CDR1 is SQVTM and CDR2 ANQGSEA. V lost 3 bases, J lost 3 bases, and 6 bases stayed unmatched. CDR3 amino acids: CSVEETGGRTDTQYF. CDR3 sequence (DNA): TGCAGCGTTGAGGAGACAGGGGGCAGAACAGATACGCAGTATTTT.

This chain connects TRBV7-2 to TRBJ2-7; 11 bases map to TRBD2. The V segment lost 2 bases and the J segment 2 bases; nucleotides outside the gene matches: 14. CDR3 size: 19 residues. Germline values: CDR1 SGHTA, CDR2 FQGNSA. The CDR3 bases are TGTGCCAGCAGCTTAAACCTACCGACGGGACTAGCGGAAGCCTACGAGCAGTACTTC. Protein: CASSLNLPTGLAEAYEQYF.

This clone was seen only a few times. This sequence joins TRBV7-9 and TRBJ2-3; 10 positions agree with TRBD1. Germline V CDR1 and CDR2: SEHNR, FQNEAQ (reference sequence). The CDR3 runs 16 residues. With 6 bases clipped from V and 4 bases from J, the junction kept 10 bases outside the gene matches. In nucleotides, the CDR3 is TGTGCCAGCAGGGGGCCGCGGGACAGGGGTTCAGATACGCAGTATTTT. It encodes CASRGPRDRGSDTQYF.

V and J are TRBV5-1 and TRBJ2-7; possibly TRBD1 or TRBD2 for D (5 bases each). This CDR3 has 15 residues. Trimming took off 4 bases at V and 0 bases at J, with 14 bases between the two ends. In germline, CDR1 is SGHRS, CDR2 YFSETQ. The CDR3 loop is CASSPSERGSYEQYF. The CDR3 DNA reads TGCGCCAGCAGCCCATCCGAGAGGGGCTCCTACGAGCAGTACTTC. The whole variable domain, remainder taken from reference TRBV5-1 and TRBJ2-7, is KAGVTQTPRYLIKTRGQQVTLSCSPISGHRSVSWYQQTPGQGLQFLFEYFSETQRNKGNFPGRFSGRQFSNSRSEMNVSTLELGDSALYLCASSPSERGSYEQYFGPGTRLTVT.

This clone was observed once. The chain recombines TRBV6-5 with TRBJ2-1; D gene unclear. Germline V lookup: CDR1 MNHEY, CDR2 SVGAGI. V was cut by 5 bases and J by 4 bases, with 3 bases left in between. The CDR3 consists of 11 residues. The CDR3 loop is CASSTYNEQFF. CDR3 bases: TGTGCCAGCAGTACATACAATGAGCAGTTCTTC.

V gene TRBV27 combines with J gene TRBJ2-5; D ambiguous. The CDR3 consists of 11 residues. Trimming cost V 7 bases and J 7 bases, with 10 bases left between them. Germline V CDR1 and CDR2: MNHEY, SMNVEV (reference sequence). CDR3 residues: CASISGWTQYF. CDR3 DNA sequence: TGTGCCAGCATTTCGGGCTGGACCCAGTACTTC.

This clone appeared a single time. CDR3 residues: CASSKQGDYEQYF. CDR3 sequence (DNA): TGTGCCAGCAGTAAACAGGGGGACTACGAGCAGTACTTC. The chain links TRBV7-3 to TRBJ2-7, with TRBD1 matching over 8 bases. The J segment lost 3 bases and the V segment lost 6 bases, leaving 4 bases of the junction unmatched. This CDR3 is built from 13 residues. Germline CDR1 SGHTA, CDR2 FQGTGA.

The V and J genes are TRBV9 and TRBJ2-1, with D possibly matching TRBD2 (6 bases). Germline CDR1 and CDR2: SGDLS and YYNGEE. The CDR3 consists of 12 residues. Trimming took 4 bases from V and 7 from J, leaving 9 bases between them. In nucleotides, the CDR3 is TGTGCCAGCAGCCCTGCGGGGAATGAGCAGTTCTTC. This codes for CASSPAGNEQFF.

This clone appeared a single time. The rearrangement joins TRBV4-1 to TRBJ2-6; D is unclear. V was cut by 0 bases and J by 4 bases, with 10 bases left in between. The CDR3 extends over 16 amino acids. The germline gives CDR1 MGHRA, CDR2 YSYEKL. The CDR3 DNA reads TGCGCCAGCAGCCAAGAGGTGCAGTCCGGGGCCAACGTCCTGACTTTC. It encodes CASSQEVQSGANVLTF.

This clone was observed a handful of times. The rearrangement joins TRBV5-6 to TRBJ2-7; 8 nucleotides align to TRBD1. The CDR3 spans 15 residues. V was pared by 0 bases and J by 6 bases, with 8 bases of the junction left unmatched. CDR1 and CDR2 (germline): SGHDT, YYEEEE. CDR3: CASSLDRTGSREQYF. In DNA form, the CDR3 reads TGTGCCAGCAGCTTGGATCGGACAGGGAGTCGCGAGCAGTACTTC.